The 12 T cell receptor beta chains in this list originate from one sample, sequenced in a study of T cell responses to AZD1222 COVID-19 vaccine. The table came from immunoSEQ multiplex PCR; TCRdb's copy has only in-frame clones and leaves some out. The table has about 140,000 clones, 93% seen once. The material sequenced was peripheral blood, taken on day 0 of MenACWY control vaccination. The receptors derive from an adult in good health.

This clone was seen a single time. This chain's CDR3 is CASSLNLREKNTEAFF. CDR3 nucleotides: TGTGCCAGCAGCTTAAACTTAAGGGAAAAGAACACTGAAGCTTTCTTT. The V gene is TRBV7-9, the J gene TRBJ1-1; D is undetermined. The germline V gene encodes CDR1 SEHNR and CDR2 FQNEAQ (reference sequence). V was pared by 2 bases and J by 1 base, with 14 bases between. The CDR3 is 16 amino acids.

The gene calls are TRBV28 and TRBJ1-1; D unresolved. Germline CDR1 is MDHEN and CDR2 is SYDVKM. The V and J ends lost 5 bases and 3 bases respectively, with 16 bases between them. CDR3 length: 15 residues. The CDR3 is CASSGGGLGYTEAFF. DNA of the CDR3: TGTGCCAGCAGTGGAGGTGGTCTCGGATACACTGAAGCTTTCTTT.

The CDR3 nucleotides are TGTGCCAGCAGTCCATTAGGAGCGCTGAATTCACCCCTCCACTTT. Its protein product is CASSPLGALNSPLHF. The J gene is TRBJ1-6, the V gene TRBV7-2; D not resolved. Trimming left V 6 bases short and J 7 bases short, with 16 bases between. This CDR3 is built from 15 residues. CDR1 and CDR2 from the germline V gene are SGHTA and FQGNSA.

CDR3 amino acids: CASSFDPGYGYTF. As DNA, the CDR3 is TGCGCCAGCAGCTTCGACCCTGGGTATGGCTACACCTTC. The chain uses TRBV5-1 and TRBJ1-2, with D unresolved. Germline V lookup: CDR1 SGHRS, CDR2 YFSETQ. The CDR3 length is 13 residues. Trimming left V 2 bases short and J 5 bases short, with 10 bases between.

CDR3 DNA: TGTGCCAGCAGTTTGGTAGCGGGAGGGCCGAACACCGGGGAGCTGTTTTTT. Translation gives CASSLVAGGPNTGELFF. This chain links TRBV27 with TRBJ2-2; 11 positions agree with TRBD2. Germline V CDR1 and CDR2: MNHEY, SMNVEV (reference sequence). The V gene end was trimmed by 3 bases and the J gene end by 0 bases; junction bases not matched to a gene: 3. There are 17 residues in the CDR3.

The chain couples TRBV28 to TRBJ2-1; unclear D gene. V was pared by 3 bases and J by 7 bases, with 10 bases between. From germline, CDR1 is MDHEN and CDR2 SYDVKM. The CDR3 covers 13 residues. The CDR3 nucleotides are TGTGCCAGCAGTTTTTCAAGGGCAAATGAGCAGTTCTTC. It specifies CASSFSRANEQFF.

This clone was observed a single time. V usage is TRBV12-3 or TRBV12-4 and J usage is TRBJ1-1; D uncertain. The CDR3 consists of 12 residues. The V and J ends lost 7 bases and 1 base respectively, with 7 bases between them. The CDR3 DNA follows: TGTGCCAGCAACCCAGGGAACACTGAAGCTTTCTTT. It encodes CASNPGNTEAFF.

This clone was seen a few times. An end of the junction does not agree with germline; a read error may underlie this. V and J are TRBV29-1 and TRBJ2-3; D is perhaps TRBD1 or TRBD2 (5 bases each). The CDR3 loop spans 13 amino acids. The germline V gene has CDR1 SQVTM and CDR2 ANQGSEA. In nucleotides, the CDR3 is TGCAGCGTTGATGGGGGTATTTCCTTGGGTATGGATTTT. It specifies CSVDGGISLGMDF.

The rearrangement links TRBV18 to TRBJ1-1; maybe TRBD1 (6 bases). The CDR3 sequence is 13 residues long. V lost 6 bases and J 11 bases, leaving 19 bases between the germline ends. The germline V gene encodes CDR1 KGHSH and CDR2 LQKENI. The CDR3 sequence: CASSVGGDMIAFF. For the CDR3, the DNA is TGTGCCAGCTCCGTTGGGGGGGACATGATTGCTTTCTTT.

This clone appeared once. CDR3 region: CASSQVPGAMSFYMNTEAFF. CDR3 nucleotides: TGCGCCAGCAGCCAAGTTCCAGGGGCCATGTCTTTTTACATGAACACTGAAGCTTTCTTT. The V call is TRBV4-1, the J call TRBJ1-1; TRBD1 might be the D (6 bases). CDR3 length: 20 amino acids. The V end lost 1 base, the J end lost 0 bases, and 24 bases lay between the germline ends. Germline V lookup: CDR1 MGHRA, CDR2 YSYEKL.

The gene calls are TRBV4-2 and TRBJ2-1; TRBD2 might be the D (5 bases). Germline CDR1 LGHNA, CDR2 YNFKEQ. The CDR3 is 17 residues long. V was clipped by 1 base and J by 2 bases, with 15 bases between them. CDR3 region: CASSQGWQAVPYNEQFF. CDR3 nucleotides: TGTGCCAGCAGCCAAGGGTGGCAAGCGGTCCCCTACAATGAGCAGTTCTTC.

V and J are TRBV5-1 and TRBJ1-2, with 8 positions matching TRBD1. V lost 4 bases to trimming and J lost 8 bases; unmatched junction nucleotides: 10. The CDR3 contains 14 residues. CDR1 and CDR2 from the germline V gene are SGHRS and YFSETQ. The CDR3 reads CASSAGTGIGGYTF. The CDR3 nucleotides are TGCGCCAGCAGCGCCGGGACAGGTATCGGAGGCTACACCTTC.